This TCR beta chain was captured by sequencing in a study of T-cell reconstitution after alpha-beta-depleted transplantation in children. V was pared by 1 base and J by 3 bases, with 16 bases between. CDR1 is SGHVS, CDR2 FQNEAQ, per germline. The CDR3 extends over 16 amino acids. General study results and limits: TCRbeta diversity was high at day 60 in some patients (a result of surviving recipient T cells and thymic progenitors). Hyperexpanded clones declined; after one year, newly produced T cells mostly supplied diversity. Several hundred expanded graft clones reportedly were the source of alpha-beta T cells about two months after transplant.

In its sample, this clonotype was seen many times. Its cognate antigen is unknown. Preparation of the TCRbeta library used unique molecular identifiers. TCRdb reanalysed the PCR reads using MiXCR and keeps one entry per CDR3 protein. The sample shows about 300,000 distinct CDR3 sequences, roughly a tenth of them seen only once. This receptor was obtained from a boy younger than two with acute myeloid leukemia, due to receive a stem cell transplant. The starting material was PBMCs, obtained before TCRalphabeta/CD19-depleted stem cell transplant. The genes are TRBV7-8 and TRBJ2-7, with D perhaps matching TRBD2 (6 bases). The CDR3, as DNA: TGTGCCAGCAGCTTAGAGGGCCGAGTGGGGGGCTACGAGCAGTACTTC. Amino acid sequence: CASSLEGRVGGYEQYF.